What follows are 7 T cell receptor beta chains derived from one specimen sequenced in a study of T cells in Graves' hyperthyroidism and ophthalmopathy. Regions amplified from RNA transcripts were the TCR beta CDR3 regions. The HTBI set primed first-round TCR CDR3 RT-PCR. Using its own MiXCR run on the multiplex PCR reads, TCRdb lists one record per CDR3 protein. The sample has fewer than 550,000 distinct CDR3 sequences, around 22% seen once. The sequenced material came from blood. The receptor source for this set is a woman between 25 and 40 years old with Graves' ophthalmopathy.

The table lists this clonotype with many counts. J is TRBJ1-1 and V is TRBV11-2; D ambiguous. CDR3 length: 14 residues. V lost 2 bases and J lost 1, with 8 bases in between. CDR1 SGHAT and CDR2 FQNNGV come from the germline V gene. The CDR3 bases are TGTGCCAGCAGCTTACCGTGGAAGAACACTGAAGCTTTCTTT. This translates into CASSLPWKNTEAFF.

This clonotype turned up a few times. A single base separates this from a much larger clone, so it may be a read error. The V and J genes are TRBV20-1 and TRBJ1-5; tentative D call: TRBD1 (5 bases). Germline V gene data show CDR1 as DFQATT and CDR2 as SNEGSKA (reference sequence). The CDR3 length is 13 residues. CDR3 bases: TGCAGTGCCGAGGCAGGGCCCAATCGGCCCCAGCATTTT. It is translated as CSAEAGPNRPQHF.

This clonotype was detected a few times. J is TRBJ1-5 and V is TRBV29-1; D is unresolved. Trimming stripped 4 bases from V and 2 bases from J, with 9 bases between. Germline assignment: CDR1 SQVTM and CDR2 ANQGSEA. This CDR3 has 13 amino acids. DNA for the CDR3: TGCAGCGTTGGAGTGGAAGGCAATCAGCCCCAGCATTTT. The encoded protein is CSVGVEGNQPQHF.

This clonotype was detected many times. The V call is TRBV12-3 or TRBV12-4, the J call TRBJ1-1; TRBD1 matches 8 bases. The V and J ends lost 2 bases and 4 bases, in that order; junction bases with no gene match: 6. This CDR3 region has 15 residues. Here the CDR3 reads CASSLKPTGGTEAFF. The CDR3 nucleotides read TGTGCCAGCAGTTTAAAACCTACAGGGGGCACTGAAGCTTTCTTT.

This clonotype was picked up many times. J is TRBJ2-2 and V is TRBV6-2 or TRBV6-3, with 7 bases matching TRBD1. Germline V gene data show CDR1 as MNHEY and CDR2 as SVGEGT. CDR3 length: 17 residues. Trimming took 2 bases from V and 1 from J; bases not matched to a gene: 7. The CDR3 here is CASSYPGRDRNTGELFF. For the CDR3, the DNA is TGTGCCAGCAGTTACCCGGGCCGGGACAGGAACACCGGGGAGCTGTTTTTT.

This clonotype was observed many times. This chain joins TRBV9 and TRBJ2-5, with 11 bases that match TRBD2. The germline V gene has CDR1 SGDLS and CDR2 YYNGEE. The CDR3 has 19 residues. V dropped 3 bases and J dropped 0; count of bases not matched to a gene: 13. The CDR3 region is CASSEGQETSGGHQETQYF. The CDR3, as DNA: TGTGCCAGCAGCGAGGGACAGGAAACTAGCGGGGGACACCAAGAGACCCAGTACTTC.

The chain recombines TRBV30 with TRBJ2-2, with 7 bases that match TRBD1. CDR3 size: 16 residues. The J segment lost 5 bases and the V segment lost 3 bases, leaving 12 bases of the junction unmatched. From germline, CDR1 is GTSNPN and CDR2 SVGIG (reference sequence). CDR3 protein: CAWRPSGQSFTGELFF. DNA for the CDR3: TGTGCCTGGAGACCTTCGGGACAGTCCTTTACCGGGGAGCTGTTTTTT. Full variable domain (outside the CDR3, taken from reference TRBV30 and TRBJ2-2): SQTIHQWPATLVQPVGSPLSLECTVEGTSNPNLYWYRQAAGRGLQLLFYSVGIGQISSEVPQNLSASRPQDRQFILSSKKLLLSDSGFYLCAWRPSGQSFTGELFFGEGSRLTVL.